The 28 T cell receptor beta chains below all came from one sample that was sequenced in a study of control samples from healthy donors and cancer patients. Some clones are missing from TCRdb's copy, which holds only in-frame ones; the method was immunoSEQ multiplex PCR. Of about 89,000 clones in the sample, about 83% were seen once. The sequencing input was blood. Source of these receptors: a woman in her thirties or forties in good health.

This clone was seen many times. The rearrangement joins TRBV3-1 (or the pseudogene TRBV3-2) to TRBJ2-1; 12 positions match TRBD2. V lost 3 bases, J lost 8 bases, and 8 bases stayed unmatched. The CDR3 contains 16 residues. The germline V gene encodes CDR1 LGHDT and CDR2 YNNKEL (reference sequence). The CDR3 region is CASSHGRTSGVYEQFF. CDR3 sequence (DNA): TGTGCCAGCAGCCATGGGAGGACTAGCGGGGTCTATGAGCAGTTCTTC.

V usage is TRBV7-9 and J usage is TRBJ1-1; tentative D call: TRBD1 (6 bases). CDR1 is SEHNR and CDR2 is FQNEAQ in the germline V gene (reference sequence). V lost 5 bases to trimming and J lost 1 base, with 14 bases between them. CDR3 length: 15 amino acids. The CDR3 nucleotides are TGTGCCAGCAGCCCTCTACAGGGAACGAACACTGAAGCTTTCTTT. Translating gives CASSPLQGTNTEAFF.

The chain carries TRBV7-9 and TRBJ2-2, with 12 nucleotides matching TRBD2. The CDR3 runs to 15 residues. Per germline, CDR1 SEHNR and CDR2 FQNEAQ (reference sequence). Unmatched junction bases numbered 4, after V lost 5 bases and J lost 6 bases. CDR3 protein: CASSPLAGGSGELFF. In DNA form, the CDR3 reads TGTGCCAGCAGCCCCCTAGCGGGGGGGTCCGGGGAGCTGTTTTTT.

The sample holds a few counts of this clone. The chain couples TRBV9 to TRBJ2-2; 10 nucleotides match TRBD2. J was trimmed by 6 bases and V by 5 bases; bases with no gene match: 4. The CDR3 totals 14 residues. CDR1 SGDLS and CDR2 YYNGEE come from the germline V gene. The CDR3 DNA follows: TGTGCCAGCAGTCTAGCGGGGGTAGCCGGGGAGCTGTTTTTT. This sequence encodes CASSLAGVAGELFF.

The V and J genes are TRBV2 and TRBJ2-5; 10 bases match TRBD1. V lost 8 bases to trimming and J lost 1 base; unmatched junction nucleotides: 25. This CDR3 region has 21 residues. The germline CDR1 and CDR2 sequences are SNHLY and FYNNEI. The CDR3 protein is CASQFATGQGDPQGFQETQYF. As DNA, the CDR3 is TGTGCCAGCCAATTCGCCACCGGACAGGGGGATCCCCAGGGGTTCCAAGAGACCCAGTACTTC.

The chain combines TRBV20-1 with TRBJ1-2; D is uncertain. The germline V gene encodes CDR1 DFQATT and CDR2 SNEGSKA (reference sequence). The V and J ends lost 3 bases and 4 bases respectively, with 9 bases between them. This CDR3 spans 12 amino acids. The CDR3, as DNA: TGCAGTGCTAGTGGCCCAACCTATGGCTACACCTTC. Translating gives CSASGPTYGYTF.

In its sample, this clone was seen once. This chain connects TRBV5-6 to TRBJ1-6; D is uncertain. This CDR3 has 14 amino acids. Trimming took 6 bases from V and 9 from J, leaving 16 bases between them. Germline V gene sequence: CDR1 SGHDT, CDR2 YYEEEE. CDR3 in DNA: TGTGCCAGCACAAACCCGGGGATGGGTTCACCCCTCCACTTT. It is translated as CASTNPGMGSPLHF.

V gene TRBV4-3 combines with J gene TRBJ2-3, with TRBD2 matching over 9 bases. V was pared by 4 bases and J by 5 bases, with 4 bases of the junction left unmatched. This CDR3 is 14 amino acids long. Germline CDR1 reads LGHNA; CDR2 reads YSLEER. The CDR3 DNA reads as TGCGCCAGCAGCCTGGGACTAGCTATAGATACGCAGTATTTT. Translated: CASSLGLAIDTQYF.

This clone showed up just once. The chain employs TRBV7-2 and TRBJ2-4; no definite D call. The length of the CDR3 is 14 residues. V was pared by 1 base and J by 1 base, with 5 bases between. The germline V gene has CDR1 SGHTA and CDR2 FQGNSA. This CDR3 reads CASSLDLAKNIQYF. The DNA of the CDR3 is TGTGCCAGCAGCTTAGATTTGGCCAAAAACATTCAGTACTTC.

The CDR3 sequence is CASSLSGVLHEQYF. CDR3 coding DNA: TGTGCCAGCAGTTTATCGGGGGTCCTACACGAGCAGTACTTC. This chain uses TRBV27 with TRBJ2-7; possibly TRBD1 or TRBD2 for D (5 bases each). The V gene lost 0 bases and the J gene lost 5 bases, with 11 bases spanning the gap. Germline V gene data show CDR1 as MNHEY and CDR2 as SMNVEV (reference sequence). The length of the CDR3 is 14 residues.

This clone was seen only once. The chain is built from TRBV5-1 and TRBJ1-4; possible D gene TRBD1, 5 bases. V lost 2 bases to trimming and J lost 7 bases, with 15 bases between them. Germline CDR1 SGHRS, CDR2 YFSETQ. This CDR3 contains 15 residues. In DNA form, the CDR3 reads TGCGCCAGCAGCTTTATAGGGGCCGAGAGTGAAAAACTGTTTTTT. Its protein product is CASSFIGAESEKLFF.

J is TRBJ2-6 and V is TRBV5-6; D might be TRBD1 (6 bases). This CDR3 comprises 15 residues. The ends were cut back, 1 base at V and 4 bases at J, with 9 bases in the middle. Germline V gene lookup returns CDR1 SGHDT and CDR2 YYEEEE. CDR3 nucleotide sequence: TGTGCCAGCAGCTTGTCAGGGGCCGGGGCCAACGTCCTGACTTTC. It encodes CASSLSGAGANVLTF. Full variable domain (outside the CDR3, taken from reference TRBV5-6 and TRBJ2-6): DAGVTQSPTHLIKTRGQQVTLRCSPKSGHDTVSWYQQALGQGPQFIFQYYEEEERQRGNFPDRFSGHQFPNYSSELNVNALLLGDSALYLCASSLSGAGANVLTFGAGSRLTVL.

This clone was seen a few times. The rearrangement uses TRBV7-2 and TRBJ2-1; unclear D gene. Trimming stripped 1 base from V and 2 bases from J, with 9 bases between. This CDR3 is 15 amino acids long. Germline loops: CDR1 SGHTA, CDR2 FQGNSA. The CDR3 DNA sequence: TGTGCCAGCAGCTTAGTGAGTTCCGCCTACAATGAGCAGTTCTTC. Its translation: CASSLVSSAYNEQFF.

The chain links TRBV15 to TRBJ1-6, with D perhaps TRBD1 (5 bases). V was shortened by 0 bases and J by 9 bases, with 21 bases between the two germline ends. Germline assignment: CDR1 LNHNV and CDR2 YYDKDF (reference sequence). The CDR3 sequence is 18 residues long. The CDR3 coding sequence is TGTGCCACCAGCAGAGATGGGGCGCGGGGAGGGGCGATTTCACCCCTCCACTTT. The encoded protein is CATSRDGARGGAISPLHF.

The chain joins TRBV30 to TRBJ1-2; 7 nucleotides align to TRBD1. The V and J ends lost 2 bases and 1 base, in that order; junction bases with no gene match: 13. CDR1 is GTSNPN, CDR2 SVGIG, per germline (reference sequence). This CDR3 spans 17 amino acids. CDR3 DNA sequence: TGTGCCTGGAGTAAGACAGGGCCAATTTTCTATAACTATGGCTACACCTTC. Translating it yields CAWSKTGPIFYNYGYTF.

The V and J genes are TRBV24-1 and TRBJ2-3; 9 positions match TRBD2. V gave up 3 bases and J gave up 2 bases; unmatched junction bases: 11. Germline V gene sequence: CDR1 KGHDR, CDR2 SFDVKD. The CDR3 has 18 amino acids. CDR3 amino acids: CATSDAVMERGDTDTQYF. CDR3 DNA sequence: TGTGCCACCAGTGATGCCGTTATGGAGCGGGGGGACACAGATACGCAGTATTTT.

The chain recombines TRBV20-1 with TRBJ2-7, with 8 bases fitting TRBD2. CDR1 is DFQATT and CDR2 is SNEGSKA in the germline V gene (reference sequence). The CDR3 length is 11 residues. The DNA for the CDR3 is TGCAGCACCATAGCGGGGATCGAGCAGTACTTC. Translating gives CSTIAGIEQYF.

The chain combines TRBV6-5 with TRBJ1-2; possible D gene TRBD1, 5 bases. The V gene's germline CDR1 is MNHEY and CDR2 SVGAGI. Trimming cost V 6 bases and J 8 bases, with 16 bases left between them. CDR3 length: 13 residues. This CDR3 reads CASRNDRAKGYTF. The CDR3 DNA sequence: TGTGCCAGCAGAAACGACAGAGCGAAAGGCTACACCTTC.

The chain has TRBV11-3 and TRBJ2-3, with TRBD2 identical over 13 bases. The V gene end was trimmed by 5 bases and the J gene end by 2 bases; junction bases not matched to a gene: 10. This CDR3 is 18 amino acids long. CDR1 and CDR2 (germline): SGHNT, YENEEA. The CDR3 sequence: CASSRGTSGDDFTDTQYF. In nucleotides, the CDR3 is TGTGCCAGCAGCCGTGGGACTAGCGGGGACGATTTCACAGATACGCAGTATTTT.

V and J are TRBV11-3 and TRBJ2-7; D ambiguous. Germline V gives CDR1 SGHNT, CDR2 YENEEA. Trimming took off 5 bases at V and 2 bases at J, with 13 bases between the two ends. The CDR3 runs 14 residues. The CDR3 DNA reads as TGTGCCAGCAGCCCCTCTCCGAGCGCCTACGAGCAGTACTTC. Amino acids: CASSPSPSAYEQYF. Using reference TRBV11-3 and TRBJ2-7 for the parts outside the CDR3, the full variable domain is EAGVVQSPRYKIIEKKQPVAFWCNPISGHNTLYWYLQNLGQGPELLIRYENEEAVDDSQLPKDRFSAERLKGVDSTLKIQPAELGDSAVYLCASSPSPSAYEQYFGPGTRLTVT.

The V and J genes are TRBV4-3 and TRBJ1-3; D might be TRBD1 (5 bases). V was trimmed by 0 bases and J by 4 bases, leaving 16 bases between them. This CDR3 is 17 amino acids long. CDR1 is LGHNA, CDR2 YSLEER, per germline. The CDR3 loop reads CASSQDAAGTWGNTIYF. CDR3 bases: TGCGCCAGCAGCCAAGATGCTGCCGGGACGTGGGGAAACACCATATATTTT.

The chain is built from TRBV6-4 and TRBJ2-1; 7 bases map to TRBD2. The CDR3 is 16 amino acids. The trim removed 8 bases at V and 6 bases at J, leaving 16 bases unmatched. Germline lookup yields CDR1 MRHNA and CDR2 SNTAGT. CDR3 region: CASSKDPGTNSNEQFF. The CDR3 coding sequence is TGTGCCAGCTCCAAGGACCCCGGGACTAATTCCAATGAGCAGTTCTTC.

This chain joins TRBV12-5 and TRBJ2-1, with D possibly matching TRBD2 (5 bases). V lost 3 bases, J lost 8 bases, and 11 bases lay in between. CDR3 length: 13 amino acids. Germline V gene lookup returns CDR1 LGHNT and CDR2 FRNRAP. The CDR3 is CASGFPFGDEQFF. CDR3 nucleotides: TGTGCTAGTGGTTTCCCATTCGGGGATGAGCAGTTCTTC.

The chain links TRBV6-5 to TRBJ2-2; a weak D match, TRBD1 (5 bases). The CDR3 covers 13 residues. V gave up 6 bases and J gave up 1 base, with 6 bases separating them. Per the germline V gene, CDR1 is MNHEY and CDR2 is SVGAGI. In nucleotides, the CDR3 is TGTGCCAGCAGAACAGGGAACACCGGGGAGCTGTTTTTT. It yields the protein CASRTGNTGELFF.

The J gene is TRBJ2-3, the V gene TRBV6-4, with a possible D match to TRBD2 (5 bases). Germline V gene sequence: CDR1 MRHNA, CDR2 SNTAGT. V lost 8 bases and J lost 3, with 15 bases in between. This CDR3 region has 14 residues. The DNA for the CDR3 is TGTGCCAGCCGTTCTTCCGGGGAGACAGATACGCAGTATTTT. Protein sequence: CASRSSGETDTQYF.

This clone was seen only once. The chain recombines TRBV19 with TRBJ2-1; 10 bases match TRBD2. Germline loops: CDR1 LNHDA, CDR2 SQIVND (reference sequence). The CDR3 contains 14 residues. The ends lost 5 bases at V and 5 bases at J; junction bases unmatched: 3. The CDR3 sequence: CASSVGLADNEQFF. The DNA for the CDR3 is TGTGCCAGTAGTGTCGGACTAGCGGACAATGAGCAGTTCTTC. Looking up the rest from reference TRBV19 and TRBJ2-1 gives the full variable domain: DGGITQSPKYLFRKEGQNVTLSCEQNLNHDAMYWYRQDPGQGLRLIYYSQIVNDFQKGDIAEGYSVSREKKESFPLTVTSAQKNPTAFYLCASSVGLADNEQFFGPGTRLTVL.

V usage is TRBV10-1 and J usage is TRBJ2-3, with 14 bases lining up with TRBD2. The CDR3 sequence is 14 residues long. Trimming at V came to 5 bases and at J to 8 bases, leaving 3 bases not matched to a gene. Germline CDR1 is WNHNN and CDR2 is SYGVQD (reference sequence). The CDR3 coding sequence is TGCGCCAGCAGTTCTGGACTAGCGGGGGGTACGCAGTATTTT. It codes for CASSSGLAGGTQYF.

This chain joins TRBV6-5 and TRBJ1-5; D might be TRBD1 (5 bases). Germline lookup yields CDR1 MNHEY and CDR2 SVGAGI. V was cut by 8 bases and J by 2 bases, with 16 bases left in between. CDR3 size: 15 residues. The CDR3 spells CASLKTGTRNQPQHF. The CDR3 DNA reads as TGTGCCAGCCTTAAAACGGGGACCCGCAATCAGCCCCAGCATTTT.